The clone carrying this T cell receptor beta chain was detected a few times. Looked up from germline, CDR1 is MNHEY and CDR2 is SVGAGI. The CDR3 is made up of 13 amino acids. Deletions cut 6 bases from V and 7 bases from J, with 15 bases between. This entry belongs to a study of cytomegalovirus exposure and HLA in healthy donors. This PCR relied on a set of 60 Vbeta primers and 13 Jbeta primers. Produced via immunoSEQ multiplex PCR; TCRdb's table is partial and in-frame only. In the table there are around 160,000 clones, 79% of which are singletons. The sequenced sample consisted of PBMCs. The TCR was taken from a woman aged 40 to 55 in good health and CMV-seropositive. This chain connects TRBV6-5 to TRBJ2-5; D gene uncertain. This chain's CDR3 is CASSERLAATQYF. The CDR3 nucleotides read TGTGCCAGCAGCGAACGTTTGGCGGCGACCCAGTACTTC.